This T cell receptor (beta chain) was sequenced in a study of T cells in localized non-small cell lung cancer. Study observations and caveats: T cell clonality was highest in uninvolved adjacent lung, above tumor. Heterogeneity remains possible, as sequencing covered one tumor region only.

The CDR3 consists of 13 residues. Per the germline V gene, CDR1 is GTSNPN and CDR2 is SVGIG (reference sequence). V trimming: 2 bases; J trimming: 8 bases; junction bases outside the gene matches: 5. Concerning this clone itself: Its antigen is not identified.

Repertoires were generated with immunoSEQ multiplex PCR, while TCRdb's copy carries only in-frame clones and drops some. Of about 35,000 clones in the sample, roughly 90% were seen once. The material was peripheral blood mononuclear cells, obtained before any cancer treatment. The receptor was isolated from a female donor older than 55 with stage II lung adenocarcinoma. The chain links TRBV30 to TRBJ2-4, with 8 bases that match TRBD1. The CDR3 reads CAWSQQGADIQYF. CDR3 nucleotides: TGTGCCTGGAGTCAGCAGGGGGCGGACATTCAGTACTTC.